The 5 T cell receptor beta chains below come from one sample, sequenced in a study of blood T cell repertoires in COVID-19. Repertoires were generated with immunoSEQ multiplex PCR, while TCRdb's copy carries only in-frame clones and drops some. The data show more than 95,000 clones, around 87% seen once. Material for sequencing was peripheral blood. The receptors shown here come from a man aged 50 or older with acute or convalescent COVID-19.

The CDR3: CASSLGQGGDTQYF. For the CDR3, the DNA is TGTGCCAGTAGTCTCGGACAGGGTGGAGATACGCAGTATTTT. The chain recombines TRBV19 with TRBJ2-3; TRBD1 agrees at 8 bases. The length of the CDR3 is 14 residues. Per germline, CDR1 LNHDA and CDR2 SQIVND (reference sequence). Trimming removed 5 bases from V and 5 bases from J; junction bases left unmatched: 6.

The chain carries TRBV7-9 and TRBJ1-2; 7 bases are a match to TRBD1. Trimming cost V 6 bases and J 2 bases; bases outside gene matches: 0. This CDR3 region has 12 residues. Per germline, CDR1 SEHNR and CDR2 FQNEAQ (reference sequence). The DNA for the CDR3 is TGTGCCAGCAGGACAGGGAACTATGGCTACACCTTC. It codes for CASRTGNYGYTF. The variable domain in full, completed from reference TRBV7-9 and TRBJ1-2, reads DTGVSQNPRHKITKRGQNVTFRCDPISEHNRLYWYRQTLGQGPEFLTYFQNEAQLEKSRLLSDRFSAERPKGSFSTLEIQRTEQGDSAMYLCASRTGNYGYTFGSGTRLTVV.

This chain connects TRBV2 to TRBJ2-3, with D possibly matching TRBD2 (5 bases). V was shortened by 6 bases and J by 0 bases, with 10 bases between the two germline ends. The CDR3 sequence is 14 residues long. The germline gives CDR1 SNHLY, CDR2 FYNNEI. CDR3 region: CASRTDYSTDTQYF. DNA of the CDR3: TGTGCCAGCAGGACCGACTACAGCACAGATACGCAGTATTTT.

The CDR3 sequence: CASSLVASGRASETQYF. In DNA, the CDR3 is TGTGCCAGCAGCTTAGTAGCTAGCGGGAGGGCCTCGGAGACCCAGTACTTC. This chain connects TRBV11-2 to TRBJ2-5; TRBD2 aligns across 12 bases. The V gene end was trimmed by 1 base and the J gene end by 5 bases; junction bases not matched to a gene: 8. The germline CDR1 and CDR2 sequences are SGHAT and FQNNGV. The CDR3 spans 17 residues.

The chain couples TRBV6-6 to TRBJ1-1; D is uncertain. The CDR3 totals 12 residues. CDR1 and CDR2 (germline): MNHNY, SVGAGI (reference sequence). V was cut by 4 bases and J by 0 bases, with 3 bases left in between. The CDR3 nucleotides read TGTGCCAGCAGTTCAGTGAACACTGAAGCTTTCTTT. Protein sequence: CASSSVNTEAFF.